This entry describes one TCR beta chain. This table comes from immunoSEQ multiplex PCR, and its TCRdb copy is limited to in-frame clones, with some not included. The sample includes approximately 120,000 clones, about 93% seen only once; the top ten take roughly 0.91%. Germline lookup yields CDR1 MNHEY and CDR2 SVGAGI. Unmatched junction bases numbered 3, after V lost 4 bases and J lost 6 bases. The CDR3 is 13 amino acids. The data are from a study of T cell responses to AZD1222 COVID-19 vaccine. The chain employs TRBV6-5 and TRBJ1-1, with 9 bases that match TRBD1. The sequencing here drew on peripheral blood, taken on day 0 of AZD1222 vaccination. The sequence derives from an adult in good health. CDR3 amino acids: CASSWTGVAEAFF. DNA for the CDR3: TGTGCCAGCAGTTGGACAGGGGTGGCTGAAGCTTTCTTT.